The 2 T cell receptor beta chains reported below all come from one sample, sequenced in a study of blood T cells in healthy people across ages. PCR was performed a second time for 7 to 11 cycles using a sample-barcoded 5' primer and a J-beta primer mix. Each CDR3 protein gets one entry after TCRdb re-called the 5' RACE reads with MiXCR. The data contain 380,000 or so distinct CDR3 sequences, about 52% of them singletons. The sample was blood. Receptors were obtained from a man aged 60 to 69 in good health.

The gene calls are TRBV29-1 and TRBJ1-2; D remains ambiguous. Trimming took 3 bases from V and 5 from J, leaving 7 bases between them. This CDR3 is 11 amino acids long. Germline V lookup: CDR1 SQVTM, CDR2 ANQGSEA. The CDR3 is CSVDDGYGYTF. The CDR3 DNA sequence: TGCAGCGTTGACGACGGGTATGGCTACACCTTC.

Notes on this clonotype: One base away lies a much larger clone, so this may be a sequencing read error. The CDR3 spells CASSPQPLYEQYF. In DNA form, the CDR3 reads TGTGCCAGCAGCCCACAGCCACTCTACGAGCAGTACTTC. This chain links TRBV7-2 with TRBJ2-7; D is undetermined. The V and J ends lost 5 bases and 3 bases respectively, with 11 bases between them. Germline CDR1 SGHTA, CDR2 FQGNSA. The CDR3 is made up of 13 amino acids.